The 22 T cell receptor beta chains given below trace back to one sample, sequenced in a study of early T cells in non-severe SARS-CoV-2 infection. TCRdb processed the 5' RACE reads anew with MiXCR; each CDR3 protein has one entry. This sample has 20,000 to 25,000 distinct CDR3 sequences, with 4.8% found just once. The sequenced material came from whole blood. The receptors here all came from an adult who was a healthcare worker with PCR-confirmed SARS-CoV-2 infection or an uninfected control (not recorded which).

This clonotype was seen many times. V is TRBV7-2 and J is TRBJ1-6; 7 bases line up with TRBD1. Germline CDR1 reads SGHTA; CDR2 reads FQGNSA. V lost 5 bases, J lost 4 bases, and 8 bases stayed unmatched. This CDR3 has 16 residues. CDR3 nucleotide sequence: TGTGCCAGCAGCCCCCCGGGACAGAGTTATAATTCACCCCTCCACTTT. Its translation: CASSPPGQSYNSPLHF. The whole variable domain, filled in from reference TRBV7-2 and TRBJ1-6, reads GAGVSQSPSNKVTEKGKDVELRCDPISGHTALYWYRQSLGQGLEFLIYFQGNSAPDKSGLPSDRFSAERTGGSVSTLTIQRTQQEDSAVYLCASSPPGQSYNSPLHFGNGTRLTVT.

The V and J genes are TRBV2 and TRBJ2-2; D possibly uses TRBD1 or TRBD2 (5 bases each). The V and J ends lost 3 bases and 6 bases respectively, with 8 bases between them. CDR1 is SNHLY, CDR2 FYNNEI, per germline. This CDR3 has 13 residues. Here the CDR3 reads CASSEGDPGELFF. The DNA for the CDR3 is TGTGCCAGCAGTGAGGGGGACCCCGGGGAGCTGTTTTTT. Using reference TRBV2 and TRBJ2-2 for the parts outside the CDR3, the full variable domain is EPEVTQTPSHQVTQMGQEVILRCVPISNHLYFYWYRQILGQKVEFLVSFYNNEISEKSEIFDDQFSVERPDGSNFTLKIRSTKLEDSAMYFCASSEGDPGELFFGEGSRLTVL.

This clonotype was observed many times. This rearrangement joins TRBV5-5 to TRBJ1-6, with no clear D. CDR1 is SGHKS and CDR2 is YYEKEE in the germline V gene (reference sequence). V was trimmed by 3 bases and J by 14 bases, leaving 12 bases between them. The CDR3 spans 12 residues. The CDR3 region is CASSSDPGTLHF. Here the CDR3 DNA reads TGTGCCAGCAGCTCGGACCCGGGGACCCTCCACTTT.

This clonotype turned up a few times. The chain recombines TRBV7-3 with TRBJ1-1; D gene ambiguous. CDR1 is SGHTA, CDR2 FQGTGA, per germline. V lost 2 bases, J lost 1 base, and 5 bases lay in between. This CDR3 contains 13 residues. CDR3 sequence reads: CASSLWQNTEAFF. The CDR3 DNA is TGTGCCAGCAGCTTATGGCAGAACACTGAAGCTTTCTTT.

This chain joins TRBV5-1 and TRBJ1-1; D remains unclear. The germline CDR1 and CDR2 sequences are SGHRS and YFSETQ. V lost 0 bases to trimming and J lost 4 bases, with 7 bases between them. CDR3 length: 13 residues. The CDR3 nucleotides are TGCGCCAGCAGCTTGGACGTCGGCACTGAAGCTTTCTTT. The encoded protein is CASSLDVGTEAFF.

This clonotype has at least ten counts. Here the CDR3 reads CSGRQRTEAFF. The CDR3, as DNA: TGCAGCGGCCGGCAGAGGACTGAAGCTTTCTTT. This rearrangement joins TRBV29-1 to TRBJ1-1; D is uncertain. The germline V and J ends were trimmed by 7 bases and 5 bases, with 11 bases remaining between them. Germline CDR1 reads SQVTM; CDR2 reads ANQGSEA. The CDR3 totals 11 residues. The full variable domain, in which reference TRBV29-1 and TRBJ1-1 provide the parts outside the CDR3, is SAVISQKPSRDICQRGTSLTIQCQVDSQVTMMFWYRQQPGQSLTLIATANQGSEATYESGFVIDKFPISRPNLTFSTLTVSNMSPEDSSIYLCSGRQRTEAFFGQGTRLTVV.

This clonotype has a handful of counts. The J gene is TRBJ2-3, the V gene TRBV6-6; unclear D gene. The germline V gene encodes CDR1 MNHNY and CDR2 SVGAGI (reference sequence). The CDR3 covers 12 residues. Trimming cost V 4 bases and J 2 bases, with 4 bases left between them. CDR3 region: CASSLHTDTQYF. The CDR3 coding sequence is TGTGCCAGCAGTTTACACACAGATACGCAGTATTTT.

As regards this clonotype: Since a much larger clone is just one base distant, this may be a read error. J is TRBJ2-2 and V is TRBV7-9; D is ambiguous. Germline-derived CDR1 and CDR2 are SEHNR and FQNEAQ (reference sequence). The CDR3 has 11 residues. The CDR3 sequence is CVSTPAGELFF. CDR3 coding DNA: TGTGTCAGCACCCCAGCCGGGGAGCTGTTTTTT.

The chain is built from TRBV7-6 and TRBJ2-2; possibly TRBD1 or TRBD2 for D (5 bases each). The CDR3 has 12 residues. CDR1 SGHVS and CDR2 FNYEAQ come from the germline V gene. Trimming left V 5 bases short and J 6 bases short, with 7 bases between. The CDR3 protein is CASSRGAGELFF. In DNA, the CDR3 is TGTGCCAGCAGCCGGGGCGCCGGGGAGCTGTTTTTT.

As DNA, the CDR3 is TGCGCCAGCACCCTATTTACGACGGACAGGAGCTCCTACAATGAGCAGTTCTTC. Residues: CASTLFTTDRSSYNEQFF. The chain carries TRBV5-1 and TRBJ2-1; 7 bases line up with TRBD1. The germline CDR1 and CDR2 sequences are SGHRS and YFSETQ. The CDR3 runs to 18 residues. V lost 6 bases to trimming and J lost 0 bases; unmatched junction nucleotides: 15.

The J gene is TRBJ1-4, the V gene TRBV6-6; 8 bases are shared with TRBD1. This CDR3 has 15 amino acids. Germline CDR1 is MNHNY and CDR2 is SVGAGI (reference sequence). After removal of 2 bases from V and 7 bases from J, the junction contained 6 bases not matched to a gene. The CDR3 nucleotides are TGTGCCAGCAGTTACCTGGACAGGGTTGGTGAAAAACTGTTTTTT. Protein: CASSYLDRVGEKLFF.

This clonotype was recorded many times. The chain couples TRBV14 to TRBJ1-4; D is ambiguous. Trimming stripped 3 bases from V and 8 bases from J, with 19 bases between. Germline CDR1 SGHDN, CDR2 FVKESK. The CDR3 is 16 residues long. The CDR3 here is CASSQGSLSVGEKLFF. The CDR3 coding sequence is TGTGCCAGCAGCCAGGGCAGCCTCTCGGTAGGGGAAAAACTGTTTTTT.

The rearrangement uses TRBV5-5 and TRBJ1-1; D remains unclear. Trimming took off 4 bases at V and 8 bases at J, with 15 bases between the two ends. The germline CDR1 and CDR2 sequences are SGHKS and YYEKEE (reference sequence). The CDR3 totals 13 residues. CDR3 sequence: CASSGYITSEAFF. CDR3 in DNA: TGTGCCAGCAGCGGTTACATAACCTCCGAAGCTTTCTTT.

This clonotype came up a few times. The rearrangement joins TRBV24-1 to TRBJ2-1; D might be TRBD2 (6 bases). CDR1 is KGHDR and CDR2 is SFDVKD in the germline V gene. The CDR3 spans 10 residues. V gave up 9 bases and J gave up 7 bases, with 6 bases separating them. The CDR3 here is CATGGNEQFF. The CDR3 DNA follows: TGTGCCACCGGAGGGAATGAGCAGTTCTTC.

This clonotype has more than one count but fewer than ten. The chain links TRBV5-1 to TRBJ1-1; 12 bases align to TRBD1. V trimming: 3 bases; J trimming: 4 bases; junction bases outside the gene matches: 1. The CDR3 contains 14 residues. Germline loops: CDR1 SGHRS, CDR2 YFSETQ. CDR3 amino acids: CASSWGQGATEAFF. The CDR3 coding sequence is TGCGCCAGCAGCTGGGGACAGGGGGCCACTGAAGCTTTCTTT.

This clonotype has ten or more counts. The chain links TRBV7-2 to TRBJ1-2; D ambiguous. Trimming removed 2 bases from V and 4 bases from J, with 11 bases in between. The CDR3 contains 14 residues. Germline CDR1 is SGHTA and CDR2 is FQGNSA. The CDR3 loop reads CASSLSVDRYGYTF. The CDR3 coding sequence is TGTGCCAGCAGCTTATCGGTGGACCGCTATGGCTACACCTTC.

In this sample, this clonotype turned up many times. This CDR3 reads CASSGSHEGLGNTIYF. For the CDR3, the DNA is TGTGCCAGCAGTGGATCCCATGAGGGATTAGGAAACACCATATATTTT. J is TRBJ1-3 and V is TRBV25-1; D ambiguous. Trimming pared 4 bases from V and 4 bases from J, leaving 17 bases between. CDR3 size: 16 residues. Per the germline V gene, CDR1 is MGHDK and CDR2 is SYGVNS.

Ten or more counts support this clonotype. The chain employs TRBV5-1 and TRBJ1-6, with 8 bases that match TRBD1. CDR1 and CDR2 (germline): SGHRS, YFSETQ. V trimming: 2 bases; J trimming: 6 bases; junction bases outside the gene matches: 4. The CDR3 loop spans 15 amino acids. The CDR3 sequence: CASSLMTGANSPLHF. The DNA for the CDR3 is TGCGCCAGCAGCTTAATGACAGGGGCTAATTCACCCCTCCACTTT.

The V and J genes are TRBV11-3 and TRBJ2-1; the D is unclear. CDR3 length: 16 amino acids. V lost 5 bases, J lost 0 bases, and 14 bases lay in between. Germline-derived CDR1 and CDR2 are SGHNT and YENEEA. The CDR3, as DNA: TGTGCCAGCAGCGTTAATTCCCCGGGCTCCTACAATGAGCAGTTCTTC. Translation: CASSVNSPGSYNEQFF.

CDR3 nucleotide sequence: TGTGCCAGCAGTGAGAACAGGGGGAGGGACTATGGCTACACCTTC. This translates into CASSENRGRDYGYTF. The V call is TRBV28, the J call TRBJ1-2; 8 nucleotides agree with TRBD1. J gave up 3 bases and V 5 bases, and 8 bases lay outside the gene matches. Germline-derived CDR1 and CDR2 are MDHEN and SYDVKM. This CDR3 is built from 15 residues.

This clonotype was counted a few times. The CDR3 spells CASSRREGGDEKLFF. The CDR3 bases are TGTGCCAGCAGCCGCCGAGAGGGCGGGGATGAAAAACTGTTTTTT. The V gene is TRBV4-2, the J gene TRBJ1-4; D uncertain. V was shortened by 4 bases and J by 6 bases, with 15 bases between the two germline ends. Germline CDR1 is LGHNA and CDR2 is YNFKEQ. This CDR3 spans 15 amino acids.

This clonotype was counted at least ten times. An end of the junction differs from the germline gene, which may be a read error. The rearrangement uses TRBV19 and TRBJ1-5; D may be TRBD1 (6 bases). Germline values: CDR1 LNHDA, CDR2 SQIVND (reference sequence). The CDR3 runs to 14 residues. CDR3 bases: TGTGCCAGTAGTATCGTCGGGGGCAACCAGCCCCAGCATTTT. Translated: CASSIVGGNQPQHF.